This section outlines one T cell receptor (beta chain) sequence together with its context. V was pared by 7 bases and J by 6 bases, with 19 bases between. Germline assignment: CDR1 MNHEY and CDR2 SVGAGI. CDR3 size: 15 residues. This specimen belongs to a study of T cell changes during pregnancy in multiple sclerosis. TCRdb's table, derived via immunoSEQ multiplex PCR, lists solely in-frame clones and lacks some. The data contain roughly 70,000 clones, approximately 90% of them seen just once; the ten biggest clones take up approximately 3.5%. The clonotype was recovered from a female donor with multiple sclerosis, enrolled in a pregnancy study. This sequence joins TRBV6-5 and TRBJ1-5; D is possibly TRBD1 (5 bases). The specimen was peripheral blood, collected before pregnancy. The CDR3 sequence is CASIYGGVWGQPQHF. For the CDR3, the DNA is TGTGCCAGCATCTACGGGGGAGTTTGGGGTCAGCCCCAGCATTTT.